This TCR beta chain was sequenced during a study of T cells in tumors after PD-1 blockade. This clone has just a few counts. CDR1 and CDR2 from the germline V gene are LGHDT and YNNKEL (reference sequence). Trimming pared 4 bases from V and 7 bases from J, leaving 7 bases between. The CDR3 is made up of 11 amino acids. The assay was immunoSEQ multiplex PCR, and TCRdb's table has in-frame clones only and misses some. This table has roughly 3,600 clones, roughly two thirds appearing once. The chain carries TRBV3-1 (or the pseudogene TRBV3-2) and TRBJ1-2; D may be TRBD1 (5 bases). Specimen: tumor tissue, collected before anti-PD-1 treatment. The TCR comes from a human donor with basal cell carcinoma. CDR3 DNA sequence: TGTGCCAGCAGCCCGGGACGTGGCTACACCTTC. Encoded protein: CASSPGRGYTF.